This is a list of T cell receptor beta chains from one sample in a study of T cells after yellow fever vaccination. Each CDR3 protein is one row after TCRdb ran MiXCR on the 5' RACE reads. The profile covers 620,000 or so distinct CDR3 sequences, with roughly a sixth appearing a single time and 17% taken by the ten largest. The source material was PBMCs, sampled 4 to 6 days after the first yellow fever vaccination. These receptors all stem from a man aged 18 to 35 who received the YFV17D yellow fever vaccine. The conserved cysteine and the conserved F or W are not part of the CDR3 here. Each record gives: V gene, clone size, J gene, CDR3 protein. Part of the rows lack a size; the others show once, few, many or a class for expanded clones.

TRBV29-1	-	TRBJ2-3	SAGGGGRGTDTQY
TRBV5-4	many	TRBJ1-5	ASSHDDQPQH
TRBV18	-	TRBJ2-3	ASSPPNSRGTDTQY
TRBV12-5	few	TRBJ1-2	ASGLVRSGTDGYT
TRBV6-2/TRBV6-3	-	TRBJ1-1	ASSYVLGGGDTEAF
TRBV5-1	-	TRBJ1-6	ASSLEALYNSPLH
TRBV18	-	TRBJ1-3	ASSPPPGQGDSGNTIY
TRBV12-3/TRBV12-4	-	TRBJ2-3	ASSWSSTDTQY
TRBV5-5	few	TRBJ2-1	ASTPLGQFVYNEQF
TRBV20-1	-	TRBJ2-7	SARTGPFTYEQY
TRBV5-1	many	TRBJ2-1	ASSPGPNNEQF
TRBV7-9	few	TRBJ2-1	ASTETSGGGYNEQF
TRBV7-2	-	TRBJ2-5	ASSLAYQETQY
TRBV11-2	-	TRBJ2-1	ASSPLRGGYNEQF
TRBV20-1	few	TRBJ2-7	SAIGLAGGTGYEQY
TRBV3-1	-	TRBJ2-1	ASSHNRGPDYNEQF
TRBV4-1	-	TRBJ2-7	ASSQGLTLSYEQY
TRBV11-2	few	TRBJ2-3	ASSLVRGGGARTDTQY
TRBV9	-	TRBJ2-5	ASSASGGMYQETQY
TRBV6-1	few	TRBJ1-2	ASADPPGGNYGYT
TRBV27	few	TRBJ2-7	ASSFLGQGSYEQY
TRBV5-1	-	TRBJ2-5	ASSLVGSGTETQY
TRBV5-1	-	TRBJ2-5	ASSLGQALSQETQY
TRBV10-3	few	TRBJ2-7	AIGQSSYEQY
TRBV7-6	-	TRBJ2-5	ASRMRAETQY
TRBV27	-	TRBJ2-3	ASGVYSDTQY
TRBV28	-	TRBJ1-6	ASSRSSPLH
TRBV10-3	few	TRBJ1-2	AISGEGNRYGYT
TRBV5-1	-	TRBJ2-1	ASSPSGGAVYEQF
TRBV5-1	-	TRBJ2-1	ASSFLVGEQF
TRBV7-8	-	TRBJ1-5	ASSHPEQPQH
TRBV6-2/TRBV6-3	-	TRBJ2-5	ASSYIVGETQY
TRBV29-1	-	TRBJ2-1	SGRDRGHYNEQF
TRBV4-1	-	TRBJ2-3	ASRAPGGTDTQY
TRBV7-9	few	TRBJ2-2	ASSFRVKNTGELF
TRBV5-1	few	TRBJ2-3	ASSSGTSGGGTDTQY
TRBV5-6	-	TRBJ1-4	AISPGLTWEADEKLF
TRBV29-1	few	TRBJ1-5	SVVTGGGNQPQH
TRBV12-3/TRBV12-4	few	TRBJ2-2	ASSGPGGTTGELF
TRBV12-3/TRBV12-4	-	TRBJ2-5	ASSFPGGKTQY
TRBV20-1	-	TRBJ1-2	SAIPGGTYGYT
TRBV7-1	-	TRBJ1-3	ASSSYVTGILRDRESGNTIY
TRBV27	-	TRBJ2-5	ASSLSAAGTQY
TRBV7-9	many	TRBJ2-5	ASNPSGGQETQY
TRBV11-2	few	TRBJ2-6	ASSRDEGNVLT
TRBV5-1	many	TRBJ1-1	ASSLEGEAF
TRBV5-1	many	TRBJ2-7	ASSLATRGNEQY
TRBV27	few	TRBJ1-3	ASSLTGSMDTIY
TRBV7-3	-	TRBJ2-5	ASSLEVGGEETQY
TRBV20-1	-	TRBJ1-4	SAREELFTEKLF
TRBV7-9	-	TRBJ1-3	ASSLEVFSGNTIY
TRBV18	-	TRBJ1-1	ASSPLRRRDTEAF
TRBV20-1	few	TRBJ2-1	SAREEGLAGSNEQF
TRBV11-2	-	TRBJ2-2	ASSLEALGQLAVGTGELF
TRBV3-1	once	TRBJ2-3	ASSKQVPWTQY